The 19 T cell receptor beta chains below were found in one sample sequenced in a study of T cells in Graves' hyperthyroidism and ophthalmopathy. What was amplified from RNA transcripts were TCR beta CDR3 regions. Researchers ran a first-round RT-PCR on the TCR CDR3 using the HTBI primer set. Via MiXCR, TCRdb re-called the multiplex PCR reads, giving one row per CDR3 protein. The data contain approximately 600,000 distinct CDR3 sequences, around 14% of them singletons. Sequencing was performed on blood. These TCRs come from a woman under 30 with Graves' ophthalmopathy.

This clonotype was seen ten or more times. The V gene is TRBV7-9, the J gene TRBJ2-5; TRBD1 aligns across 9 bases. Germline values: CDR1 SEHNR, CDR2 FQNEAQ (reference sequence). The CDR3 has 12 residues. Trimming took 5 bases from V and 13 from J; bases not matched to a gene: 8. The CDR3 is CASSPDSGQGYF. As DNA, the CDR3 is TGTGCCAGCAGCCCGGACTCGGGACAGGGGTACTTC.

The rearrangement links TRBV2 to TRBJ1-4, with 10 bases matching TRBD1. The CDR3 is made up of 13 amino acids. V gave up 7 bases and J gave up 6 bases; unmatched junction bases: 2. CDR1 and CDR2 (germline): SNHLY, FYNNEI. CDR3 amino acids: CASIGTGDEKLFF. CDR3 coding DNA: TGTGCCAGCATCGGGACAGGGGATGAAAAACTGTTTTTT. Looking up the rest from reference TRBV2 and TRBJ1-4 gives the full variable domain: EPEVTQTPSHQVTQMGQEVILRCVPISNHLYFYWYRQILGQKVEFLVSFYNNEISEKSEIFDDQFSVERPDGSNFTLKIRSTKLEDSAMYFCASIGTGDEKLFFGSGTQLSVL.

This clonotype occurred many times. CDR3 amino acids: CASSLSPGQGNTEAFF. In DNA, the CDR3 is TGTGCCAGCAGCTTATCCCCGGGACAGGGTAACACTGAAGCTTTCTTT. This chain uses TRBV11-2 with TRBJ1-1, with 9 bases aligning to TRBD1. J gave up 2 bases and V 2 bases, and 6 bases lay outside the gene matches. Germline loops: CDR1 SGHAT, CDR2 FQNNGV. The CDR3 spans 16 residues. The complete variable domain, with remaining parts taken from reference TRBV11-2 and TRBJ1-1, reads EAGVAQSPRYKIIEKRQSVAFWCNPISGHATLYWYQQILGQGPKLLIQFQNNGVVDDSQLPKDRFSAERLKGVDSTLKIQPAKLEDSAVYLCASSLSPGQGNTEAFFGQGTRLTVV.

At least ten counts were recorded for this clonotype. The V gene is TRBV6-2 or TRBV6-3, the J gene TRBJ2-7; TRBD2 aligns across 11 bases. Germline lookup yields CDR1 MNHEY and CDR2 SVGEGT. The CDR3 is 18 amino acids. J was trimmed by 4 bases and V by 10 bases; bases with no gene match: 21. The CDR3 bases are TGTGCCACCAAGACCCACCTCAGCCCGGGACTAGCGGTTTACGAGCAGTACTTC. Amino acid sequence: CATKTHLSPGLAVYEQYF.

This clonotype has a handful of counts. This rearrangement joins TRBV29-1 to TRBJ1-2, with 8 positions matching TRBD1. V lost 4 bases, J lost 6 bases, and 1 base stayed unmatched. The length of the CDR3 is 11 residues. Germline V gene data show CDR1 as SQVTM and CDR2 as ANQGSEA. CDR3 sequence: CSVGTGNGYTF. The CDR3 region has the DNA TGCAGCGTTGGGACAGGGAATGGCTACACCTTC.

This clonotype was detected ten times or more. This rearrangement joins TRBV3-1 to TRBJ2-2; D not resolved. The CDR3 contains 16 residues. V was shortened by 5 bases and J by 0 bases, with 13 bases between the two germline ends. Germline-derived CDR1 and CDR2 are LGHDT and YNNKEL (reference sequence). The CDR3 reads CASSMDRASNTGELFF. CDR3 coding DNA: TGTGCCAGCAGCATGGACCGGGCTTCGAACACCGGGGAGCTGTTTTTT.

This clonotype has a count of ten or more. This chain links TRBV7-6 with TRBJ2-5; TRBD1 matches 7 bases. There are 16 residues in the CDR3. With 0 bases clipped from V and 0 bases from J, the junction kept 4 bases outside the gene matches. Germline-derived CDR1 and CDR2 are SGHVS and FNYEAQ. This CDR3 reads CASSLAGDRYQETQYF. CDR3 coding DNA: TGTGCCAGCAGCTTAGCGGGGGACAGATACCAAGAGACCCAGTACTTC.

In this sample, this clonotype turned up many times. The chain recombines TRBV30 with TRBJ1-1; D not certain. The V end lost 4 bases, the J end lost 1 base, and 13 bases lay between the germline ends. Germline CDR1 and CDR2: GTSNPN and SVGIG (reference sequence). The CDR3 has 14 amino acids. Written as DNA, the CDR3 is TGTGCCTGGAATCTCGGTCCCGGGAACACTGAAGCTTTCTTT. This sequence encodes CAWNLGPGNTEAFF.

DNA for the CDR3: TGTGCCAGTAGTTGGACAGGGGGGGGCCTGAACACTGAAGCTTTCTTT. Encoded protein: CASSWTGGGLNTEAFF. The chain is built from TRBV19 and TRBJ1-1; TRBD1 aligns across 10 bases. Germline lookup yields CDR1 LNHDA and CDR2 SQIVND (reference sequence). This CDR3 region has 16 residues. The V gene end was trimmed by 5 bases and the J gene end by 0 bases; junction bases not matched to a gene: 6.

This clonotype was observed at least ten times. The chain carries TRBV13 and TRBJ2-1; 8 nucleotides match TRBD2. Germline V gives CDR1 PRHDT, CDR2 FYEKMQ (reference sequence). The CDR3 spans 17 residues. Losses at the gene ends were 0 bases for V and 4 bases for J; bases not matched to a gene: 8. This CDR3 reads CASSLGPGTRVYNEQFF. In nucleotides, the CDR3 is TGTGCCAGCAGCTTAGGCCCGGGGACTAGGGTTTACAATGAGCAGTTCTTC.

This clonotype was found a few times. The rearrangement links TRBV7-2 to TRBJ2-1; 11 bases align to TRBD2. This CDR3 has 21 amino acids. Germline assignment: CDR1 SGHTA and CDR2 FQGNSA. V was pared by 5 bases and J by 0 bases, with 18 bases of the junction left unmatched. The CDR3 sequence: CASSRHLGTSGLKSSYNEQFF. Here the CDR3 DNA reads TGTGCCAGCAGCCGACACCTTGGGACTAGCGGACTAAAAAGCTCCTACAATGAGCAGTTCTTC.

This clonotype has a count of ten or more. The chain joins TRBV6-1 to TRBJ2-2, with D perhaps being TRBD1 or TRBD2 (5 bases each). This CDR3 has 15 residues. Per the germline V gene, CDR1 is MNHNS and CDR2 is SASEGT. V shed 0 bases and J shed 4 bases, with 9 bases lying between them. CDR3 coding DNA: TGTGCCAGCAGTGAAGCGGGACGGAGCACCGGGGAGCTGTTTTTT. This gives the protein CASSEAGRSTGELFF.

This clonotype was seen many times. CDR3 DNA: TGTGCCAGCAGCCCCGGGACATTTTTCGGGAACACTGAAGCTTTCTTT. Translated: CASSPGTFFGNTEAFF. The chain recombines TRBV3-1 with TRBJ1-1; maybe TRBD1 (6 bases). The CDR3 consists of 16 residues. V was trimmed by 4 bases and J by 1 base, leaving 16 bases between them. CDR1 is LGHDT, CDR2 YNNKEL, per germline (reference sequence).

This chain uses TRBV4-1 with TRBJ2-5, with 9 nucleotides matching TRBD2. From germline, CDR1 is MGHRA and CDR2 YSYEKL. V was pared by 1 base and J by 2 bases, with 11 bases of the junction left unmatched. The CDR3 has 18 residues. Here the CDR3 DNA reads TGCGCCAGCAGCCAAGTGGGTCTAGCGGGAATTTTTCAAGAGACCCAGTACTTC. Protein sequence: CASSQVGLAGIFQETQYF.

At least ten counts were recorded for this clonotype. This CDR3 is CAWSIGEKLFF. In DNA, the CDR3 is TGTGCCTGGAGCATCGGAGAAAAACTGTTTTTT. This chain uses TRBV30 with TRBJ1-4; the D is unclear. In germline, CDR1 is GTSNPN, CDR2 SVGIG (reference sequence). Trimming pared 3 bases from V and 8 bases from J, leaving 7 bases between. The CDR3 is 11 amino acids.

In this sample, this clonotype turned up many times. V gene TRBV7-2 combines with J gene TRBJ2-1; unclear D gene. V lost 0 bases to trimming and J lost 8 bases, with 2 bases between them. This CDR3 has 11 residues. Germline CDR1 SGHTA, CDR2 FQGNSA. The CDR3 loop is CASSLAHEQFF. CDR3 bases: TGTGCCAGCAGCTTAGCCCATGAGCAGTTCTTC.

This clonotype was seen many times. The V call is TRBV12-3 or TRBV12-4, the J call TRBJ2-3; D may be TRBD1 (5 bases). V was trimmed by 6 bases and J by 3 bases, leaving 7 bases between them. This CDR3 region has 12 residues. CDR3 sequence (DNA): TGTGCCAGCAGCCCAGGGACAGATACGCAGTATTTT. This codes for CASSPGTDTQYF.

This clonotype was recorded many times. V gene TRBV27 combines with J gene TRBJ2-7; 10 bases line up with TRBD1. V lost 7 bases and J lost 4; bases outside the gene matches: 10. The germline gives CDR1 MNHEY, CDR2 SMNVEV (reference sequence). This CDR3 comprises 15 residues. For the CDR3, the DNA is TGTGCCAGCAAGGCCGACAGGGGGCGCACGTACGAGCAGTACTTC. Translation: CASKADRGRTYEQYF.

A note on this clonotype: One end of the junction does not line up with germline, which may come from a read error. In nucleotides, the CDR3 is TGTGCCAGCAGCCACCTCCGGACTAGCGGGAGCAAAGATACGCAGTATTTT. It yields the protein CASSHLRTSGSKDTQYF. The chain combines TRBV3-1 with TRBJ2-3; 13 bases map to TRBD2. The CDR3 is made up of 17 amino acids. Germline lookup yields CDR1 LGHDT and CDR2 YNNKEL (reference sequence).